This record concerns one T cell receptor beta chain sequence. The antigen is undetermined. TCRdb itself ran the 5' RACE reads through MiXCR, one entry per CDR3 protein. The sample consists of under 900,000 distinct CDR3 sequences, approximately 13% of them appearing once. These data come from a study of identical twins. Findings and limits, study-wide: Insertion counts were lower in abundant cord blood beta clonotypes, a trend that memory repertoires did not show.

The sample also formed part of further work on yellow fever vaccine responses in identical twins.

Sequencing was carried out using PBMCs. This TCR came from a woman younger than 35 in good health.

DNA for the CDR3: TGTGCCAGCAGTGACCACACTAGCGGGGGCGCAGATACGCAGTATTTT. Encoded protein: CASSDHTSGGADTQYF. The chain is built from TRBV6-4 and TRBJ2-3, with TRBD2 matching over 11 bases. Losses at the gene ends were 2 bases for V and 4 bases for J; bases not matched to a gene: 5. Per the germline V gene, CDR1 is MRHNA and CDR2 is SNTAGT. The CDR3 runs 16 residues.